The entry below gives a single T cell receptor (beta chain) sequence along with its context. Its antigen is unidentified. The sample is drawn from a study of chemoradiotherapy in HPV16-positive cancers. Study findings and constraints: Better recurrence-free survival went with HPV-responsive T-cell expansion in HPV16-positive patients. Functional assays defining HPV-specific T cells used only a couple of HPV16-positive patients.

The repertoire was sequenced with immunoSEQ multiplex PCR; TCRdb's copy has only in-frame clones and lacks some. The sample carries over 8,000 clones, about 84% recorded once. The CDR3 runs 15 residues. Germline V gene data show CDR1 as MNHEY and CDR2 as SVGAGI. V lost 2 bases and J 3 bases, leaving 13 bases between the germline ends. The sequence was obtained from a human donor with HPV-associated anogenital cancer. The chain recombines TRBV6-5 with TRBJ1-1; D ambiguous. Sequences were derived from blood, sampled from a patient who underwent chemoradiotherapy. The CDR3 reads CASSYQGSRDTEAFF. In DNA form, the CDR3 reads TGTGCCAGCAGTTACCAAGGGAGCCGGGACACTGAAGCTTTCTTT.